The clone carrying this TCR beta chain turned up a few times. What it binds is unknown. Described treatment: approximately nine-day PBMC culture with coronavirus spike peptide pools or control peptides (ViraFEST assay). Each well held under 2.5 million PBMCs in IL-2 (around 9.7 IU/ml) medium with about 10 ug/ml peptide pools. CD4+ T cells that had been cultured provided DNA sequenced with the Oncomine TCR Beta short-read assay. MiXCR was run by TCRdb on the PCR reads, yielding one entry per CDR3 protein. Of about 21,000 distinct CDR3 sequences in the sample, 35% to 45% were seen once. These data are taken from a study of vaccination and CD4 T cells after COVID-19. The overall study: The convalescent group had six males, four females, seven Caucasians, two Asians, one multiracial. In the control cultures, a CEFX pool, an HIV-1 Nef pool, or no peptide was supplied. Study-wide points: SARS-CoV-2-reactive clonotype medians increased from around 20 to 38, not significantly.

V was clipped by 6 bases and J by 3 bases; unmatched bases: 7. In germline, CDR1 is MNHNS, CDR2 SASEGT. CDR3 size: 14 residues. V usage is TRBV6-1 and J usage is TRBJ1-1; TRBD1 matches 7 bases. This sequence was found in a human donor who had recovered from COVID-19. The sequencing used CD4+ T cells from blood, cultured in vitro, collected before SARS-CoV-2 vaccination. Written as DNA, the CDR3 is TGTGCCAGCAGCAGACAGGGATGGGACACTGAAGCTTTCTTT. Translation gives CASSRQGWDTEAFF.